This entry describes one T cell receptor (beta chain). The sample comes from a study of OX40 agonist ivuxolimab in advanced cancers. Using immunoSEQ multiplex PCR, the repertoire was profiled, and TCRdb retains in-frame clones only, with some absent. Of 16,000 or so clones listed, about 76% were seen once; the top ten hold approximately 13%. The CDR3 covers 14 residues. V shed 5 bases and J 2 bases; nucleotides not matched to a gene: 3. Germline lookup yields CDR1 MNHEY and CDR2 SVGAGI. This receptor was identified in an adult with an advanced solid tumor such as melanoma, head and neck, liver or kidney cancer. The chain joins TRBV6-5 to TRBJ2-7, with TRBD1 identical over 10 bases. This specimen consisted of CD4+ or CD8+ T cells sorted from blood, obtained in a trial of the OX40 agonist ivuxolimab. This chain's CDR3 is CASSGTGATYEQYF. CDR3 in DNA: TGTGCCAGCAGTGGGACAGGGGCCACCTACGAGCAGTACTTC.